This T cell receptor beta chain comes out of a study of molecular identifiers for immune sequencing clone quantification. Study findings and constraints: Clones exceeding 20 RNA copies carried over 97% of effector molecules but under 1% of naive-cell molecules. Highly expanded clone sizes could be underestimated through barcode sharing by identical TCR molecules.

TCRdb redid the calling of the PCR reads with MiXCR, one entry per CDR3 protein. The sample lists around 320,000 distinct CDR3 sequences; roughly a quarter were seen once. About this clonotype itself: Its antigen is not identified.

Per germline, CDR1 LGHNA and CDR2 YSLEER. The CDR3 runs 17 residues. V was pared by 0 bases and J by 2 bases, with 14 bases between. Input material: naive CD8+ T cells from blood, with Jurkat cell RNA spiked in. Subset noted: FACS-sorted CD8+CD4-CCR7+CD45RA+ naive T cells. This chain connects TRBV4-3 to TRBJ2-1; D assignment may be TRBD1 or TRBD2 (5 bases each). This TCR was sampled from a human donor in good health. Some libraries in this study had Jurkat cell RNA spiked in. CDR3 region: CASSQDLHRRPYNEQFF. The CDR3 DNA sequence: TGCGCCAGCAGCCAAGATCTTCACAGGAGGCCCTACAATGAGCAGTTCTTC.